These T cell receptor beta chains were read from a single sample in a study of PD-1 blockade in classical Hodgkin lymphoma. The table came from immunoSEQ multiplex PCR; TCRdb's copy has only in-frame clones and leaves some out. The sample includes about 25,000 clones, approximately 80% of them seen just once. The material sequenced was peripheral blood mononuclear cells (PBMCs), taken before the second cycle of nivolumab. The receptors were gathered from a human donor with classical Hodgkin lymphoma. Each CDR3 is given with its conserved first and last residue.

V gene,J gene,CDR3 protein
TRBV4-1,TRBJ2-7,CASSQDYDRLQYF
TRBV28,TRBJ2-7,CASSLFSGTLEQYF
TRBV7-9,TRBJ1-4,CASSLGIDQVNEKLFF
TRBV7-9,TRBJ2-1,CASSFYNEQFF
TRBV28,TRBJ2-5,CASSLGWGAKETQYF
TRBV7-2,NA,CASSLAGLAGYEQYF
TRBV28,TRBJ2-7,CASSRLGGGNFEQYF
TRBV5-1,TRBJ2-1,CASSLGQGEHNEQFF
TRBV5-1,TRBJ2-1,CASSLAMTSNEQFF
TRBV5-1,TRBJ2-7,CASSPGNRSLSSYEQYF
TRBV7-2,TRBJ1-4,CASSLGLLAGKLFF
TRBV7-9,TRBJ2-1,CASSPAIAGFHNEQFF
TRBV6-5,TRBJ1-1,CASSYSIVNTEAFF
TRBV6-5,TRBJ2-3,CASSYFRDSTDTQYF
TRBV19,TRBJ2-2,CASSMGLAGNTGELFF
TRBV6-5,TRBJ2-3,CASSVRLMEDTQYF
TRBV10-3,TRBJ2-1,CAISESGAEQFF
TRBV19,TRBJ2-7,CASSVTADEQYF
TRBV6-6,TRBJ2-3,CASDRGLADTQYF
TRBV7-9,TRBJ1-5,CASRAWEGRWQPQHF
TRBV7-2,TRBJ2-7,CASSLARGLAYEQYF
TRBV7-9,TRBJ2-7,CASSLSRGISSYEQYF
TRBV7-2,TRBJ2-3,CASSFGDTGTDTQYF
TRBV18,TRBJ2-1,CASSSDRGRGYNEQFF
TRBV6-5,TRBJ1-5,CASRQGANNQPQHF
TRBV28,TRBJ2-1,CASSPSAEGATYNEQFF
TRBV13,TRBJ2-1,CASSALLAGGRNEQFF
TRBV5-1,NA,CASSLRTGVSYEQYF
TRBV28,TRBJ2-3,CASSSLRDSFRTDTQYF
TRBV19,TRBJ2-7,CASSMGPGGEQYF
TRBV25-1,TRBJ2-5,CASSERPTDSAQETQYF
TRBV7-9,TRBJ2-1,CASSPRPGDNEQFF
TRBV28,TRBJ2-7,CASSLWGGPGRATYEQYF
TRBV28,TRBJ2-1,CASSSRGGRDYNEQFF
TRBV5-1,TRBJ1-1,CASTGMGGTEAFF